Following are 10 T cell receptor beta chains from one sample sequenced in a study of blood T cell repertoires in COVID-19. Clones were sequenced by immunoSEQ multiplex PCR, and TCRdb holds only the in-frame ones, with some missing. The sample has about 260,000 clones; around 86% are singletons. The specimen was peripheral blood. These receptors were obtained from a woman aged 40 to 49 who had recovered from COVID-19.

This chain's CDR3 is CASSYRDRGRDTQYF. CDR3 in DNA: TGTGCCAGCAGCTACCGGGACAGGGGGAGAGATACGCAGTATTTT. The chain links TRBV5-6 to TRBJ2-3, with 11 nucleotides matching TRBD1. With 3 bases clipped from V and 5 bases from J, the junction kept 5 bases outside the gene matches. The CDR3 is 15 residues long. Germline V lookup: CDR1 SGHDT, CDR2 YYEEEE.

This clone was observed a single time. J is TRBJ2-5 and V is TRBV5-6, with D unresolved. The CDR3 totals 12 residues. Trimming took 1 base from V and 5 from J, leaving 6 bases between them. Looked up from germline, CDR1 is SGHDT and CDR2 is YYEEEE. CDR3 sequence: CASSLWRETQYF. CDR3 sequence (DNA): TGTGCCAGCAGCTTGTGGCGGGAGACCCAGTACTTC.

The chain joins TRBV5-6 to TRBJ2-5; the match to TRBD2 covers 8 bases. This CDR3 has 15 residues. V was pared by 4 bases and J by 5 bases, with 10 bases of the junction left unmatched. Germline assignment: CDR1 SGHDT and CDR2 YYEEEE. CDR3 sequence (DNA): TGTGCCAGCAGCCCCCTGGCGGGGGGCAGGGAGACCCAGTACTTC. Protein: CASSPLAGGRETQYF.

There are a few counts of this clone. As DNA, the CDR3 is TGTGCCAGCAGCTTAGCCAGGGGCCAAGCCTCTGGGGCCAACGTCCTGACTTTC. Translation: CASSLARGQASGANVLTF. The chain links TRBV7-2 to TRBJ2-6; possibly TRBD1 for D (6 bases). CDR3 length: 18 amino acids. CDR1 is SGHTA and CDR2 is FQGNSA in the germline V gene. V lost 0 bases and J lost 0, with 12 bases in between.

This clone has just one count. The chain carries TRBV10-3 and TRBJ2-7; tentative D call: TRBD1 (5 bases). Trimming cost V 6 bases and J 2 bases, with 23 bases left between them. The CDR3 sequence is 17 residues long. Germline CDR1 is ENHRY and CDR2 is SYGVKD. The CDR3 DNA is TGTGCCATCAGCGCTGCAATCAGGGATCCCTCGCCCTACGAGCAGTACTTC. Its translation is CAISAAIRDPSPYEQYF.

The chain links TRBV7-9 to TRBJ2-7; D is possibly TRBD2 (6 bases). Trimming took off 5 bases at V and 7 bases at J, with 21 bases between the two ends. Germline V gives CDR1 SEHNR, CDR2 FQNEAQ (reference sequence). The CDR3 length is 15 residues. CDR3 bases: TGTGCCAGCAGCGCGGGGACTTCTTCCTACGAAGAGCAGTACTTC. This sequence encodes CASSAGTSSYEEQYF.

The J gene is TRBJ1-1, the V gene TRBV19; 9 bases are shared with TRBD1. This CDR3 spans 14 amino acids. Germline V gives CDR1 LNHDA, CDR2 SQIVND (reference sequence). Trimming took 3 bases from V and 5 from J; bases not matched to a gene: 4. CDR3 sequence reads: CASSITGGLTEAFF. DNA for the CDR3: TGTGCCAGTAGTATCACAGGGGGCTTAACTGAAGCTTTCTTT. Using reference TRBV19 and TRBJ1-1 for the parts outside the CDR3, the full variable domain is DGGITQSPKYLFRKEGQNVTLSCEQNLNHDAMYWYRQDPGQGLRLIYYSQIVNDFQKGDIAEGYSVSREKKESFPLTVTSAQKNPTAFYLCASSITGGLTEAFFGQGTRLTVV.

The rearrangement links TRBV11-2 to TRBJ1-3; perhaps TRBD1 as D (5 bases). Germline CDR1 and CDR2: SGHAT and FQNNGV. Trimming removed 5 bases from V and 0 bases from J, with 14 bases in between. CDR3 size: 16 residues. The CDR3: CASSPGSGGSGNTIYF. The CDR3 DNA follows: TGTGCCAGCAGCCCAGGGTCGGGGGGCTCTGGAAACACCATATATTTT.

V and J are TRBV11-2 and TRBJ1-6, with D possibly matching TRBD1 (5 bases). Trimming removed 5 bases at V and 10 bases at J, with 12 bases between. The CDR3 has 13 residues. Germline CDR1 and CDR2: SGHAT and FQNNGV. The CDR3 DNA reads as TGTGCCAGCAGCCTGACAGTTCAATCACCCCTCCACTTT. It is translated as CASSLTVQSPLHF.

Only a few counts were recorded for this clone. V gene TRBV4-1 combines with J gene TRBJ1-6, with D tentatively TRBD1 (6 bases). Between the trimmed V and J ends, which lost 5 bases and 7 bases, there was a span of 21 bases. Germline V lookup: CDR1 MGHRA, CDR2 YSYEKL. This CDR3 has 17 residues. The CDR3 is CASSYFFFTQGNSPLHF. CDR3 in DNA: TGCGCCAGCAGCTACTTTTTTTTTACCCAGGGGAATTCACCCCTCCACTTT.